This T cell receptor beta chain comes out of a study of T cell repertoires in cytomegalovirus infection (dated by TCRdb to the late 2010s). Broadly, across the study: Alongside well-studied HLA-B-restricted epitopes, the peptide stimulations were aimed at recently identified HLA-C-restricted CMV epitopes, whose presentation resists viral immunomodulation. Because public TCR beta signatures pointed to carriage of CMV infection together with the matching HLA type, the HLA type of each donor mattered for the analysis. The research as a whole found: Cumulative frequency of public TCR beta family members discriminated carriers of CMV infection plus the relevant HLA type in this cohort and an independent 352-donor cohort. In the ex vivo response, HLA-C-restricted CMV-specific TCR beta clonotypes were dominant, and in two of eight donors the single most frequent clonotype came from this HLA-C-restricted group.

At the junction V is shortened by 2 bases and J by 8 bases, with 21 bases in between. CDR1 MNHEY and CDR2 SMNVEV were looked up in the germline V gene (reference sequence). The cysteine opens and the phenylalanine closes a CDR3 of 16 amino acids. Of all the DNA, just the CDR3 is kept, 48 bases in frame from base 1. The sample was run on an Illumina HiSeq 1500. TCRdb passed the public sequencing reads through fastp at Q25 and MiXCR, retaining productive beta sequences. Every distinct CDR3 protein forms one entry, paired with its most common genes and DNA. In this sample the table shows about 770,000 distinct CDR3 sequences, 25% to 30% of which occur a single time. Roughly 14% of the sample lies in the top ten. In the paper's terms, the treatment or condition label means: in vitro stimulation with specific CMV peptide epitopes to enrich CMV-specific T cells. Points on this clonotype: What this receptor recognizes is not known. No clone much larger than this one lies a single base away; base qualities are absent.

The rearrangement combines TRBV27 with TRBJ1-2; the D segment could be TRBD1, given 6 matching bases. This clonotype was sampled from a human donor in good health (CMV status not recorded). Some clones in this sample may be carry-over from other donors' samples. Sequenced here: cultured CD8+ T cells from PBMCs, sampled from culture after CMV antigen stimulation. CDR3 loop: CASSLERQGRLGGYTF. The bases read TGTGCCAGCAGTTTAGAGAGGCAGGGGAGGTTGGGGGGCTACACCTTC.